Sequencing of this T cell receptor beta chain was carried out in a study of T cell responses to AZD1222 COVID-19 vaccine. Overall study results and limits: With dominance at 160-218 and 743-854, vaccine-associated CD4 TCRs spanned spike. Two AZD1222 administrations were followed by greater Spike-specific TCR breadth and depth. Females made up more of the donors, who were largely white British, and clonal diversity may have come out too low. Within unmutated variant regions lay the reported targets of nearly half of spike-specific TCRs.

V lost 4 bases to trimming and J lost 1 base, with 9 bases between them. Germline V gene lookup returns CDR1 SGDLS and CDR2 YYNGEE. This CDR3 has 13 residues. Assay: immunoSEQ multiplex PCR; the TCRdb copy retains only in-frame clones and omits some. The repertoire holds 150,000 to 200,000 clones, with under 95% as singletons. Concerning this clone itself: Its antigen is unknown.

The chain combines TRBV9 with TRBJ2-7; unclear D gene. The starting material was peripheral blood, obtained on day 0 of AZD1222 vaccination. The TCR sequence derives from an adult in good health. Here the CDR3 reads CASSPSWSYEQYF. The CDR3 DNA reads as TGTGCCAGCAGCCCGTCGTGGTCCTACGAGCAGTACTTC. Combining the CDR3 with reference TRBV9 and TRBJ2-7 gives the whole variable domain DSGVTQTPKHLITATGQRVTLRCSPRSGDLSVYWYQQSLDQGLQFLIQYYNGEERAKGNILERFSAQQFPDLHSELNLSSLELGDSALYFCASSPSWSYEQYFGPGTRLTVT.